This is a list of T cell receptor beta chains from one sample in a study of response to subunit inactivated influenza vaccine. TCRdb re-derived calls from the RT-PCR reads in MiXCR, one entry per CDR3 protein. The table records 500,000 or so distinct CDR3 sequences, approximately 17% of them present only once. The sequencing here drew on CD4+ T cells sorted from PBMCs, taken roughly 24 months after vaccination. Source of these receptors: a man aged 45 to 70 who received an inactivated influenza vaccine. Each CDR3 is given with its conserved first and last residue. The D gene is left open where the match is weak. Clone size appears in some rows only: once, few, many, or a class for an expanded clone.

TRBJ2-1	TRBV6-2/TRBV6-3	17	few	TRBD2	CASSYTPSGVTYNEQFF	TGTGCCAGCAGTTATACCCCCAGCGGGGTGACCTACAATGAGCAGTTCTTC
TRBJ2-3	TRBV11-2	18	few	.	CASSLVYRLGSRTDTQYF	TGTGCCAGCAGCTTAGTGTATCGCTTGGGTTCCCGCACAGATACGCAGTATTTT
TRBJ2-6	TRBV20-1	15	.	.	CSARDLPSGANVLTF	TGCAGTGCTAGAGATCTCCCCTCTGGGGCCAACGTCCTGACTTTC
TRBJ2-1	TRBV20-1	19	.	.	CSARLFLPTGGANYNEQFF	TGCAGTGCTAGATTATTCCTCCCTACCGGCGGGGCGAACTACAATGAGCAGTTCTTC
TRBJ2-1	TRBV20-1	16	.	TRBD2	CSARDLGRGGGNEQFF	TGCAGTGCTAGAGATCTTGGACGGGGGGGCGGCAATGAGCAGTTCTTC
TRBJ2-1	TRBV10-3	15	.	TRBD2	CAISSSGGSYNEQFF	TGTGCCATCAGTTCAAGCGGGGGCTCCTACAATGAGCAGTTCTTC
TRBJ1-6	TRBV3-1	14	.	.	CASSPILLGSPLHF	TGTGCCAGCAGCCCAATCTTATTGGGTTCACCCCTCCACTTT
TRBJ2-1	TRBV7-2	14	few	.	CASSLAHTNNEQFF	TGTGCCAGCAGCTTAGCCCACACAAACAATGAGCAGTTCTTC
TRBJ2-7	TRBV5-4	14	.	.	CASSGGQRSYEQYF	TGTGCCAGCAGCGGGGGGCAGCGTTCCTACGAGCAGTACTTC
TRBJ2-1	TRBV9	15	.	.	CASSVVPSSYNEQFF	TGTGCCAGCAGCGTAGTTCCTTCCTCCTACAATGAGCAGTTCTTC
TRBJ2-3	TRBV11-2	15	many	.	CASSFSRRNMNTQYF	TGTGCCAGCAGCTTCTCGCGGAGGAACATGAATACGCAGTATTTT
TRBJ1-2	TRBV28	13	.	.	CASRSGAYYGYTF	TGTGCCAGCAGGTCCGGGGCCTACTATGGCTACACCTTC
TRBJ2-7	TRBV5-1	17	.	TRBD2	CASSLRTSGAHRYEQYF	TGCGCCAGCAGCTTACGGACTAGCGGGGCCCATCGATACGAGCAGTACTTC
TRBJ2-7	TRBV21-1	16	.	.	CASSTQGVSSSYEQYF	TGTGCCAGCAGCACTCAAGGGGTCAGCTCCTCCTACGAGCAGTACTTC
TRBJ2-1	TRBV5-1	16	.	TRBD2	CASSLVASGGADEQFF	TGCGCCAGCAGCTTGGTCGCTAGCGGGGGGGCCGATGAGCAGTTCTTC
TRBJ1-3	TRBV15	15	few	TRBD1	CATSRDQGAGNTIYF	TGTGCCACCAGCAGGGACCAGGGGGCCGGAAACACCATATATTTT
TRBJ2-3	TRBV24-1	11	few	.	CATSSANTQYF	TGTGCCACCAGCTCAGCAAATACGCAGTATTTT
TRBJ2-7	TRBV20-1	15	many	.	CSARDQSKGTYEQYF	TGCAGTGCTAGAGATCAATCGAAAGGTACCTACGAGCAGTACTTC
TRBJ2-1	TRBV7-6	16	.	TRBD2	CASSLALASGNNEQFF	TGTGCCAGCAGCTTAGCGTTGGCTAGCGGGAACAATGAGCAGTTCTTC
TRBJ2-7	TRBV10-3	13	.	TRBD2	CATGDGREGEQYF	TGTGCCACAGGAGATGGGAGGGAGGGGGAGCAGTACTTC
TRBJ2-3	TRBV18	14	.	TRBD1	CASSPDNLQGQGNF	TGTGCCAGCTCACCAGATAATTTACAAGGACAGGGGAATTTT
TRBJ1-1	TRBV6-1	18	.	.	CASSEARIAREFMREAFF	TGTGCCAGCAGTGAAGCGCGTATCGCGCGCGAATTTATGCGGGAAGCTTTCTTT
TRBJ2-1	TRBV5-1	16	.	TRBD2	CASSFGLAGIYNEQFF	TGCGCCAGCAGCTTCGGACTAGCGGGGATCTACAATGAGCAGTTCTTC
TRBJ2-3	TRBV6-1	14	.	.	CASSGSSGTDTQYF	TGTGCCAGTTCAGGGTCTAGTGGCACAGATACGCAGTATTTT
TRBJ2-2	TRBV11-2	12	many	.	CASSLLSGELFF	TGTGCCAGCAGCTTACTCTCCGGGGAGCTGTTTTTT
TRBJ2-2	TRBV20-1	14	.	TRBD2	CSATGLSNTGELFF	TGCAGTGCTACGGGACTATCTAACACCGGGGAGCTGTTTTTT